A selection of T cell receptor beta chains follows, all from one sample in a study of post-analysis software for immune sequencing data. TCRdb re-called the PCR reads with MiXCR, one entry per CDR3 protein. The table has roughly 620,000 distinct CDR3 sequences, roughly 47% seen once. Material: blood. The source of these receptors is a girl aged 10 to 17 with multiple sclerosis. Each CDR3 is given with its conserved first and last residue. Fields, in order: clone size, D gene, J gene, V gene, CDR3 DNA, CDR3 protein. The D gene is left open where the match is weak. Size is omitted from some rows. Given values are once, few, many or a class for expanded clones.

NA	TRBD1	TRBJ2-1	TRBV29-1	TGCAGCGTTGATGAGGGACAGGGTCTCGGTGAGCAGTTCTTC	CSVDEGQGLGEQFF
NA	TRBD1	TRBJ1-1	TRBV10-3	TGTGCCATCAGTGAGTCGGGCAGGGGGCACACTGAAGCTTTCTTT	CAISESGRGHTEAFF
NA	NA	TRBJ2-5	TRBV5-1	TGCGCCAGCAGCCCGGAGGGCAGGGGAGAGACCCAGTACTTC	CASSPEGRGETQYF
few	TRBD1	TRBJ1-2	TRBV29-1	TGCAGCGTTTCCAGGGGGCGAGGAGGCTACACCTTC	CSVSRGRGGYTF
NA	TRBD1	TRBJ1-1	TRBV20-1	TGCAGTGCTGCGGGGAGGGGCCCGGGACAGGGGATACTCTTGCCCGAAGCTTTCTTT	CSAAGRGPGQGILLPEAFF
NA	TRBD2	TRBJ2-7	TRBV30	TGTGCCTGGAGTGAGGCTAGCGGGGGATTTGAGACCCAGTATTTC	CAWSEASGGFETQYF
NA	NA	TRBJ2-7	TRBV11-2	TGTGCCAGCAGCTTGGCCAGGGGAATCTACGAGCAGTACTTC	CASSLARGIYEQYF
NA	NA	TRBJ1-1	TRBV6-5	TGTGCCAGCAGTTACTCAGACAGGAACACTGAAGCTTTCTTT	CASSYSDRNTEAFF
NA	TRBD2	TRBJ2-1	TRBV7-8	TGTGCCAGCACCCTACGACGGGGGGGGCTTACCTACAATGAGCAGTTCTTC	CASTLRRGGLTYNEQFF
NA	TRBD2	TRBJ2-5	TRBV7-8	TGTGCCAGCAGCTTAGCCAGCGGGAGGGAAGAGACCCAGTACTTC	CASSLASGREETQYF
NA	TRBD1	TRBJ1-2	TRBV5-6	TGTGCCAGCAGCATCAGGGGGCGCAACTATGGCTACACCTTC	CASSIRGRNYGYTF
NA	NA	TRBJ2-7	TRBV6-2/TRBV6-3	TGTGCCAGCAGTCCGGGTCCAGGCACCTACGAGCAGTACTTC	CASSPGPGTYEQYF
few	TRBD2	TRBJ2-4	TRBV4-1	TGCGCCAGCAGCCAATACATTGGGACTAGCGGGGGACTAGCCAAAAACATTCAGTACTTC	CASSQYIGTSGGLAKNIQYF